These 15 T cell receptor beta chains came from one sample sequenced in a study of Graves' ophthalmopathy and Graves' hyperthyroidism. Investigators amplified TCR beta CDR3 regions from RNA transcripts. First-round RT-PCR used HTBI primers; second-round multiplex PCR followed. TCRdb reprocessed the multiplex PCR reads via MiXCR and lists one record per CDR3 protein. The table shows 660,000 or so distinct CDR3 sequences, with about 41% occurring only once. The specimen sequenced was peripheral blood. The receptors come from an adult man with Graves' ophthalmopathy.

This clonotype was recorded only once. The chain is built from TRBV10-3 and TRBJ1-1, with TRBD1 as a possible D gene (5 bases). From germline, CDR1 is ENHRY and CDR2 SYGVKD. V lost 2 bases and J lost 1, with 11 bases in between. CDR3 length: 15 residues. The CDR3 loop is CAISEVGAENTEAFF. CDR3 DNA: TGTGCCATCAGTGAGGTAGGGGCCGAGAACACTGAAGCTTTCTTT.

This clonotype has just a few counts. The CDR3 DNA follows: TGTGCCAGCAGCTTGGGCCCGGGGGTCGGGGAGCTGTTTTTT. Its protein product is CASSLGPGVGELFF. The chain carries TRBV5-6 and TRBJ2-2; a possible D gene is TRBD2 (6 bases). CDR3 length equals 14 residues. V was cut by 0 bases and J by 7 bases, with 10 bases left in between. CDR1 and CDR2 from the germline V gene are SGHDT and YYEEEE.

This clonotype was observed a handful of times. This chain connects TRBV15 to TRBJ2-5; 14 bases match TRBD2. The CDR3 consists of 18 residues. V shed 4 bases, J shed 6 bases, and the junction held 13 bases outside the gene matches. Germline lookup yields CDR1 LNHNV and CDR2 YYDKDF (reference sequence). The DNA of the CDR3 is TGTGCCACCAGCAAAGTCCCCGGACTAGCGGGAGGAGGGAAGACCCAGTACTTC. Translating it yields CATSKVPGLAGGGKTQYF.

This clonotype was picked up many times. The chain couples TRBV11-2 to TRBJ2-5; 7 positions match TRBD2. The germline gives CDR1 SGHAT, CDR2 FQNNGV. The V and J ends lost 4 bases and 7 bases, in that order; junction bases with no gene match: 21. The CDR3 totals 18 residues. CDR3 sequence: CASSSVGLAGPKTGTQYF. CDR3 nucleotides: TGTGCCAGCAGCTCGGTGGGATTAGCGGGTCCTAAAACGGGGACCCAGTACTTC.

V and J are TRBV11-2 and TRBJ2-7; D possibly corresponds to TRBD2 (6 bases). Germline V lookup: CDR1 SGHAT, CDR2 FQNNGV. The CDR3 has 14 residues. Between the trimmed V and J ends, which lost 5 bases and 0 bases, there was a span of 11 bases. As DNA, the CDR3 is TGTGCCAGCAGCCCCCGGGACTTCTCCTACGAGCAGTACTTC. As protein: CASSPRDFSYEQYF.

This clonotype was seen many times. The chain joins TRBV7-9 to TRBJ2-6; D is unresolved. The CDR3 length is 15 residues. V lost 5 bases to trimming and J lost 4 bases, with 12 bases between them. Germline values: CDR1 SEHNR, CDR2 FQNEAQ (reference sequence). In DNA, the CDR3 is TGTGCCAGCAGCCCCACATGGGTCGGGGCCAACGTCCTGACTTTC. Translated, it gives CASSPTWVGANVLTF.

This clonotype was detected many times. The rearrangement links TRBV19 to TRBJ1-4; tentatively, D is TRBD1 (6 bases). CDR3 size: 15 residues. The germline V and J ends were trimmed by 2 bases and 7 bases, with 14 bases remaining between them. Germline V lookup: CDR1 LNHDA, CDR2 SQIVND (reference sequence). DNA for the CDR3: TGTGCCAGTAGTATAAGTTCGGGGGGCAGTGAAAAACTGTTTTTT. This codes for CASSISSGGSEKLFF.

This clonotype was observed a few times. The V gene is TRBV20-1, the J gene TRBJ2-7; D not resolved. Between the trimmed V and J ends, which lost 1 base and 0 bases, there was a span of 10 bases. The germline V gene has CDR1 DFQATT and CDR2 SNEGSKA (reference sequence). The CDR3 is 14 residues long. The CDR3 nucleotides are TGCAGTGCTAGAGTCTTCAGGAGCTCCTACGAGCAGTACTTC. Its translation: CSARVFRSSYEQYF.

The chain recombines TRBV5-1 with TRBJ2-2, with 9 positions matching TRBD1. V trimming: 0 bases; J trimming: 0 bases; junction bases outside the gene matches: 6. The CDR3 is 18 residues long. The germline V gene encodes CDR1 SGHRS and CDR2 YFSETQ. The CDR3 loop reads CASSLAGTGHTNTGELFF. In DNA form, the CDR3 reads TGCGCCAGCAGCTTGGCCGGGACAGGGCATACGAACACCGGGGAGCTGTTTTTT.

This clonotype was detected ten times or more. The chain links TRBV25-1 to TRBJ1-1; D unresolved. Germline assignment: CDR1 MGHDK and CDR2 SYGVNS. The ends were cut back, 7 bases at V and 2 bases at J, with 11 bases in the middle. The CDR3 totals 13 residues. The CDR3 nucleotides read TGTGCCAGCATTCGGTCCCCTAACACTGAAGCTTTCTTT. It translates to CASIRSPNTEAFF. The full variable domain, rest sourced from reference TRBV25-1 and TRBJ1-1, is EADIYQTPRYLVIGTGKKITLECSQTMGHDKMYWYQQDPGMELHLIHYSYGVNSTEKGDLSSESTVSRIRTEHFPLTLESARPSHTSQYLCASIRSPNTEAFFGQGTRLTVV.

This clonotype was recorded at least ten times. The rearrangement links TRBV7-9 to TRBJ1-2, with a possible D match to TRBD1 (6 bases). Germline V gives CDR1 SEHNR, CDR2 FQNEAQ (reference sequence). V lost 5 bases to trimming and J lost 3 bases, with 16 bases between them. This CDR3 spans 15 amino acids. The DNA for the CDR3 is TGTGCCAGCAGCCCCGGGGGCGGGGAGGACTATGGCTACACCTTC. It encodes CASSPGGGEDYGYTF.

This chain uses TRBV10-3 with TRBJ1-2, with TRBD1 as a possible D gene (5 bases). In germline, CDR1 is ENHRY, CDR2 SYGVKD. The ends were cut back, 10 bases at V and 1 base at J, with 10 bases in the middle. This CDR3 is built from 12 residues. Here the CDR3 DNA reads TGTGCCACCGCTGACAGTAACTATGGCTACACCTTC. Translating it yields CATADSNYGYTF.

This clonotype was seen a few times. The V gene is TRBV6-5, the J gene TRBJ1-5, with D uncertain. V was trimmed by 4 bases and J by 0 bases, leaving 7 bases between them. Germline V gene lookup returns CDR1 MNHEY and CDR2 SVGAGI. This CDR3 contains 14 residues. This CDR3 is CASSSLFSNQPQHF. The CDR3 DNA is TGTGCCAGCAGTTCCCTCTTTAGCAATCAGCCCCAGCATTTT.

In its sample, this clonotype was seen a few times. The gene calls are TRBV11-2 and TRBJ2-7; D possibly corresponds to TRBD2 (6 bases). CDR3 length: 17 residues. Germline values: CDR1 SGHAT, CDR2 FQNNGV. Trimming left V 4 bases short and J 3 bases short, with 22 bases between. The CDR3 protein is CASSSIGGKRENYEQYF. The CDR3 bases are TGTGCCAGCAGCTCCATCGGTGGGAAACGGGAGAACTACGAGCAGTACTTC.

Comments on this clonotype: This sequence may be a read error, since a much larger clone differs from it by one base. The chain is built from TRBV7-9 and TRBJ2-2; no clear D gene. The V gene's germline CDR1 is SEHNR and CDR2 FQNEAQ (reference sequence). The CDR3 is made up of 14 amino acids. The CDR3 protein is CASSLIQNTEELFF. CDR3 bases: TGTGCCAGCAGCTTAATACAGAACACCGAGGAGCTGTTTTTT.